These T cell receptor beta chains were read from a single sample in a study of blood T cells in healthy people across ages. MiXCR was run by TCRdb on the 5' RACE reads, yielding one entry per CDR3 protein. The sample records some 1.5 million distinct CDR3 sequences, approximately 39% being singletons. Sample: blood. These receptors all stem from a young woman in good health. Each CDR3 is given with its conserved first and last residue. A D gene is named only where the DNA matches it firmly. Expanded clones are given a class, and other clones once, few, many or no size at all.

v_call,j_call,clone_size,d_call,cdr3_nt,cdr3_aa
TRBV20-1,TRBJ2-1,.,.,TGCAGTGCTAGTCGCGGGAACCCCTACAATGAGCAGTTCTTC,CSASRGNPYNEQFF
TRBV5-5,TRBJ2-7,few,TRBD1,TGTGCCAGCAGACGACCCCCGGGACAGGGGTCCTACGAGCAGTACTTC,CASRRPPGQGSYEQYF
TRBV7-9,TRBJ2-1,few,.,TGTGCCAGCAGCAGACTACAGGGTCACCTCAATGAGCAGTTCTTC,CASSRLQGHLNEQFF
TRBV20-1,TRBJ1-2,few,TRBD1,TGCAGTGCTAGAGATATTCGAGGACAGGGCGTAAAACCCCACACCTTC,CSARDIRGQGVKPHTF
TRBV29-1,TRBJ2-2,.,.,TGCAGCGTTGAAAGTCCCCGGATGGTCGGGGAGCTGTTTTTT,CSVESPRMVGELFF
TRBV4-2,TRBJ2-7,.,.,TGTGCCAGCAGCCAAGAGGCGGCCAGCTACGAGCAGTACTTC,CASSQEAASYEQYF
TRBV19,TRBJ2-1,.,.,TGTGCCAGTAGTAAATCGGACACCTTCGGGAATGAGCAGTTCTTC,CASSKSDTFGNEQFF
TRBV12-3/TRBV12-4,TRBJ1-5,few,TRBD1,TGTGCCAGCAGCTGGACAGGGTTCGGCAATCAGCCCCAGCATTTT,CASSWTGFGNQPQHF
TRBV5-1,TRBJ2-5,.,.,TGCGCCAGCATGCGGACGGTCCAAGAGACCCAGTACTTC,CASMRTVQETQYF
TRBV24-1,TRBJ2-1,few,.,TGTGCCACCAGTGATCTCACCCGGGACACCAATGAGCAGTTCTTC,CATSDLTRDTNEQFF
TRBV24-1,TRBJ2-7,.,.,TGTGCCACCAGTTCTACAGGAAGCTCCTACGAGCAGTACTTC,CATSSTGSSYEQYF
TRBV10-1,TRBJ2-3,few,TRBD2,TGCGCCAGCAGTGTGGGACTAGACGCCCCGTATTTT,CASSVGLDAPYF
TRBV2,TRBJ1-5,few,.,TGTGCCAGCAGTGAACCCCCCCAGGAGGATCAGCCCCAGCATTTT,CASSEPPQEDQPQHF
TRBV12-3/TRBV12-4,TRBJ1-2,.,.,TGTGCCAGCACCGCTGAAATCGGACTGCCTGGGTATGGCTACACCTTC,CASTAEIGLPGYGYTF
TRBV7-9,TRBJ2-3,.,.,TGTGCCAGCAGCCCGGTGGTTTATAGCACAGATACGCAGTATTTT,CASSPVVYSTDTQYF
TRBV7-2,TRBJ1-2,few,.,TGTGCCAGCAGCTTAGGAGGGGCTGGGGCGGGTGGCTACACCTTC,CASSLGGAGAGGYTF
TRBV5-1,TRBJ2-5,.,TRBD2,TGCGCCAGCAGCGTTCAAGGACTAGCGGCCTACAATGAGCAGTACTTC,CASSVQGLAAYNEQYF
TRBV3-1,TRBJ1-2,.,TRBD1,TGTGCCAGCAGCAACCAAGGGGGCGGCAGCTATGGCTACACCTTC,CASSNQGGGSYGYTF
TRBV4-3,TRBJ1-2,.,TRBD1,TGCGCCAGCAGCAATCCGGGACAGGGGATGGATGGCTACACCTTC,CASSNPGQGMDGYTF
TRBV6-6,TRBJ2-7,.,.,TGTGCCAGCACCCTAACAGACTATCTATCCTACGAGCAGTACTTC,CASTLTDYLSYEQYF
TRBV28,TRBJ2-1,few,.,TGTGCCAGCAACGCCCCCCCATTGGTTAATGAGCAGTTCTTC,CASNAPPLVNEQFF
TRBV7-2,TRBJ2-5,.,.,TGTGCCAGCAGCTTAGAAAGGGGTTTGAGGCAGACCCAGTACTTC,CASSLERGLRQTQYF
TRBV2,TRBJ2-1,few,.,TGTGCCAGCAAGCCAGTGGGGGGATACAATGAGCAGTTCTTC,CASKPVGGYNEQFF
TRBV18,TRBJ2-1,few,.,TGTGCCAGCTCACCGTTTAAAGGAAGTGGGCTCTACAATGAGCAGTTCTTC,CASSPFKGSGLYNEQFF
TRBV7-7,TRBJ2-1,.,TRBD2,TGTGCCAGCAGCGAAAGCGGGAGGGCCGAAAATGAGCAGTTCTTC,CASSESGRAENEQFF
TRBV20-1,TRBJ2-3,.,TRBD2,TGCAATGCTAGAGATAGCGGGAGGAGGACAGATACGCAGTATTTT,CNARDSGRRTDTQYF
TRBV15,TRBJ1-1,.,.,TGTGCCACCAGCAGAGTCGAGGTGAACACTGAAGCTTTCTTT,CATSRVEVNTEAFF
TRBV4-1,TRBJ2-7,few,TRBD1,TGCGCCAGCAGCCGCTCTTTTGGACAGGGTAATTCCGAGCAGTACTTC,CASSRSFGQGNSEQYF
TRBV7-3,TRBJ2-1,few,TRBD2,TGTGCCAGCAGCTTAATACGGTGCGGCGGGAGGGCCTTTAAGGCGCTGTATTACAATGAGCAGTTCTTC,CASSLIRCGGRAFKALYYNEQFF
TRBV6-2/TRBV6-3,TRBJ2-7,once,TRBD1,TGTGCCAGCAGTCCCGGCCGTATGGGACAGGTTTACGAGCAGTACTTC,CASSPGRMGQVYEQYF
TRBV7-9,TRBJ2-1,few,TRBD1,TGTGCCAGCAGCTTAAGCTTAGCGGGACAGGGGCTGAATGAGCAGTTCTTC,CASSLSLAGQGLNEQFF
TRBV7-9,TRBJ1-5,.,.,TGTGCCAGCAGCCGACATGAAAACAGGGATAGCAATCAGCCCCAGCATTTT,CASSRHENRDSNQPQHF
TRBV27,TRBJ2-7,few,TRBD1,TGTGCCAGCAGTCGCTCGGGAAACACAGGGGGCGAGCAGTACTTC,CASSRSGNTGGEQYF
TRBV5-1,TRBJ2-1,few,.,TGCGCCAGCAGCTTGGTTGTGGGGGGAAATGAGCAGTTCTTC,CASSLVVGGNEQFF
TRBV12-3/TRBV12-4,TRBJ2-1,.,.,TGTGCCAGCAGGACGGGGCCATCAGGCAATGAGCAGTTCTTC,CASRTGPSGNEQFF
TRBV4-1,TRBJ1-2,.,.,TGCGCCAGCAGCCAAGAGTCGGGGGGAGGCTACACCTTC,CASSQESGGGYTF
TRBV6-5,TRBJ2-1,few,.,TGTGCCAGCAGTTACGCGGGGATTCTTATCTCCTCCTACAATGAGCAGTTCTTC,CASSYAGILISSYNEQFF
TRBV30,TRBJ2-7,.,.,TGTGCCTGGAGTGTACGGGCTAGCGTCAACGAGCAGTACTTC,CAWSVRASVNEQYF
TRBV12-3/TRBV12-4,TRBJ1-6,few,.,TGTGCCAGCAGTTTTTCGGGGCCAGGGAATTCACCCCTCCACTTT,CASSFSGPGNSPLHF